The next 9 T cell receptor beta chains were all read from a single sample in a study of T cells after somatic rescue of genetic block (dated by TCRdb to 2020 to 2022). The method was the immunoSEQ multiplex PCR assay. The table was pulled from immuneACCESS by TCRdb, which kept in-frame rearrangements only. Such tables lose some clones; where checked, under half of the loss comes from unresolved V genes, and the rest has no known cause. Across this sample there are tens of thousands of clones, with 75% to 90% seen only once. The ten largest account for roughly 1.5% of the sample. The sample comprised peripheral blood mononuclear cells (PBMCs). The receptors shown here come from a woman aged 18-29 years.

Here the CDR3 DNA reads TGTGCCAGCAGTGACCAGTCCTCTGGGGCCAACGTCCTGACTTTC. This translates into CASSDQSSGANVLTF. The V and J genes are TRBV6-4 and TRBJ2-6; D remains unclear. Trimming stripped 2 bases from V and 0 bases from J, with 5 bases between. This CDR3 spans 15 amino acids. In germline, CDR1 is MRHNA, CDR2 SNTAGT.

The chain employs TRBV27 and TRBJ1-1; 10 bases are shared with TRBD1. This CDR3 comprises 15 residues. The V segment lost 3 bases and the J segment 8 bases; nucleotides outside the gene matches: 9. The germline V gene has CDR1 MNHEY and CDR2 SMNVEV (reference sequence). CDR3 in DNA: TGTGCCAGCAGTTTGGCCGGGACAGGGGATCAGGAAGCTTTCTTT. Residues: CASSLAGTGDQEAFF.

The chain combines TRBV5-1 with TRBJ2-5, with 7 bases fitting TRBD2. The V and J ends lost 0 bases and 6 bases, in that order; junction bases with no gene match: 5. CDR1 is SGHRS, CDR2 YFSETQ, per germline. The CDR3 sequence is 14 residues long. The CDR3 nucleotides are TGCGCCAGCAGCTTGGGGACTAGTCTACAGACCCAGTACTTC. As protein: CASSLGTSLQTQYF.

The rearrangement joins TRBV5-8 to TRBJ2-3; no definite D call. Between the trimmed V and J ends, which lost 1 base and 7 bases, there was a span of 7 bases. Germline values: CDR1 SGHTS, CDR2 YDEGEE. CDR3 length: 12 residues. CDR3: CASSLTQHTQYF. DNA of the CDR3: TGTGCCAGCAGCTTGACTCAGCATACGCAGTATTTT.

As concerns this clone: One end of the junction varies from germline; a read error may be responsible. The rearrangement links TRBV29-1 to TRBJ1-4, with 8 bases identical to TRBD1. This CDR3 has 10 amino acids. Germline V gene data show CDR1 as SQVTM and CDR2 as ANQGSEA. The chain's CDR3 is CSVEKDRVAF. CDR3 DNA sequence: TGCAGCGTTGAGAAGGACAGGGTCGCTTTT.

The rearrangement links TRBV7-2 to TRBJ2-7; no firm D call. The V gene's germline CDR1 is SGHTA and CDR2 FQGNSA. The CDR3 consists of 15 residues. V was shortened by 5 bases and J by 4 bases, with 18 bases between the two germline ends. The CDR3 nucleotides read TGTGCCAGCAGCCCAGCCCCGGGCAGCCTTTACGAGCAGTACTTC. Amino acids: CASSPAPGSLYEQYF.

The chain joins TRBV9 to TRBJ2-3, with TRBD2 matching over 12 bases. The CDR3 contains 16 residues. CDR1 is SGDLS and CDR2 is YYNGEE in the germline V gene. V trimming: 4 bases; J trimming: 2 bases; junction bases outside the gene matches: 5. The CDR3 sequence is CASSPGLAGFTDTQYF. The CDR3 bases are TGTGCCAGCAGCCCAGGACTAGCGGGATTCACAGATACGCAGTATTTT.

This clone was picked up one time. The rearrangement links TRBV13 to TRBJ2-1, with 8 bases lining up with TRBD2. V shed 3 bases, J shed 6 bases, and the junction held 13 bases outside the gene matches. CDR1 is PRHDT and CDR2 is FYEKMQ in the germline V gene (reference sequence). The CDR3 is 17 residues long. CDR3 sequence reads: CASSFGGDTLQSNEQFF. CDR3 sequence (DNA): TGTGCCAGCAGCTTCGGGGGGGATACACTCCAATCCAATGAGCAGTTCTTC.

V is TRBV18 and J is TRBJ2-3; no clear D gene. Trimming pared 0 bases from V and 2 bases from J, leaving 6 bases between. Germline V gene sequence: CDR1 KGHSH, CDR2 LQKENI. The CDR3 length is 14 residues. In nucleotides, the CDR3 is TGTGCCAGCTCACCACCTTACCACACAGATACGCAGTATTTT. Protein product: CASSPPYHTDTQYF.